This T cell receptor (beta chain) was obtained from a study of cytomegalovirus exposure and HLA in healthy donors. Study conclusions and caveats: The authors reported that TCR beta sequences could predict HLA-A and HLA-B alleles. These predictions were accurate for most subjects in the first cohort.

Concerning this clone itself: Its target is not known.

The germline gives CDR1 SQVTM, CDR2 ANQGSEA. The V gene end was trimmed by 5 bases and the J gene end by 4 bases; junction bases not matched to a gene: 6. This CDR3 contains 14 residues. 13 Jbeta primers and 60 Vbeta primers were used for the PCR. TCRdb's copy holds only in-frame clones and misses some; the assay was immunoSEQ multiplex PCR. The sample shows 200,000 or so clones, roughly 84% of them seen only once. This clonotype was obtained from a boy aged 10-17 years in good health and CMV-seronegative. The sample was PBMCs. The chain employs TRBV29-1 and TRBJ1-2; 11 positions agree with TRBD1. The CDR3 bases are TGCAGCGTTCGGGGGACAGGGGGAGTCTATGGCTACACCTTC. Translating gives CSVRGTGGVYGYTF.